This T cell receptor (beta chain) is from a study of T-cell memory formation after mild COVID-19. This clonotype was picked up a small number of times. Via MiXCR, TCRdb re-called the 5' RACE reads, giving one row per CDR3 protein. Of roughly 600,000 distinct CDR3 sequences listed, more than 15% are singletons. Trimming shortened V by 5 bases and J by 0 bases, and 10 bases separated the two germline ends. CDR1 and CDR2 from the germline V gene are PRHDT and FYEKMQ (reference sequence). The CDR3 has 14 residues. The sequence came from an adult woman who had mild COVID-19 (a few samples of this study predate the infection). Cell type and time point are not known. The sequencing sample was made of PBMCs or a T cell subset sorted from them (not recorded which). The chain is built from TRBV13 and TRBJ1-1; no clear D. The CDR3 sequence is CASSRYDVNTEAFF. As DNA, the CDR3 is TGTGCCAGCAGCCGATATGATGTGAACACTGAAGCTTTCTTT.